This T cell receptor (beta chain) originates from a study of Ad26.COV2.S vaccination and SARS-CoV-2 variants. Background on the study: It was the COV1001 Ad26.COV2.S trial arm that included the donor. Doses of Ad26.COV2.S were injected into muscle once or twice, 56 days apart.

Here immunoSEQ multiplex PCR was the method, and the copy in TCRdb shows in-frame clones only, minus some. The data hold roughly 680,000 clones, with around 89% observed a single time. Treatment indicated: around 19 received Ad26.COV2.S at low or high dose, single or two shots; 5 received placebo; per-sample allocation not given. Sampling occurred on day 63 after the first vaccine or placebo injection. V lost 5 bases and J 2 bases, leaving 8 bases between the germline ends. Germline V gene lookup returns CDR1 SEHNR and CDR2 FQNEAQ (reference sequence). The CDR3 loop spans 13 amino acids. Comments on this clone: As yet, its antigen is unknown.

Broader study findings: Similar non-spike TCR breadth was observed in recipients of vaccine and of placebo. Total T cell responses were possibly underestimated by TCR breadth and depth analyses.

The source material was peripheral blood, sampled in a trial of Ad26.COV2.S vaccine versus placebo. The V and J genes are TRBV7-9 and TRBJ2-3; the D is unclear. This receptor was obtained from a person aged 18-60 years who received the Ad26.COV2.S COVID-19 vaccine or a placebo. CDR3 DNA sequence: TGTGCCAGCAGCACCCCGAACACAGATACGCAGTATTTT. Translating it yields CASSTPNTDTQYF.